These 26 T cell receptor beta chains were all obtained from the same sample, sequenced in a study of blood T cell repertoires in COVID-19. The table came from immunoSEQ multiplex PCR; TCRdb's copy has only in-frame clones and leaves some out. The data contain some 200,000 clones, 70% to 85% of them seen just once; the ten biggest clones take up roughly 5%. Source material: PBMCs or T cells enriched from blood (not recorded which). The receptors were gathered from a woman between 55 and 75 years old with acute COVID-19.

This clone occurred once. The V and J genes are TRBV7-6 and TRBJ1-2; 10 bases match TRBD1. Losses at the gene ends were 5 bases for V and 7 bases for J; bases not matched to a gene: 13. The CDR3 sequence is 16 residues long. The germline CDR1 and CDR2 sequences are SGHVS and FNYEAQ. CDR3 DNA sequence: TGTGCCAGCAGCCCCGTCCTACCGGGACAGGGGCCTGGCTACACCTTC. Encoded protein: CASSPVLPGQGPGYTF.

The chain employs TRBV5-1 and TRBJ1-4; D is uncertain. The CDR3 loop spans 15 amino acids. CDR1 and CDR2 from the germline V gene are SGHRS and YFSETQ. The ends were cut back, 0 bases at V and 4 bases at J, with 10 bases in the middle. CDR3: CASSLEAGINEKLFF. CDR3 nucleotide sequence: TGCGCCAGCAGCTTGGAAGCCGGGATTAATGAAAAACTGTTTTTT.

The genes are TRBV4-3 and TRBJ2-1; D is ambiguous. V shed 2 bases and J shed 8 bases, with 4 bases lying between them. Germline V CDR1 and CDR2: LGHNA, YSLEER. The CDR3 has 11 residues. This CDR3 is CASSQIYEQFF. The CDR3 nucleotides read TGCGCCAGCAGCCAAATCTATGAGCAGTTCTTC.

This clone was detected only a few times. The chain employs TRBV5-1 and TRBJ1-4, with TRBD1 matching 8 bases. This CDR3 comprises 14 residues. V dropped 4 bases and J dropped 4; count of bases not matched to a gene: 3. Germline lookup yields CDR1 SGHRS and CDR2 YFSETQ. CDR3 nucleotides: TGCGCCAGCAGCAGAGGACAGGGTAATGAAAAACTGTTTTTT. Protein product: CASSRGQGNEKLFF.

CDR3 DNA sequence: TGTGCCAGCAGCCAACCCCCCGCGAACACCGGGGAGCTGTTTTTT. Translating it yields CASSQPPANTGELFF. The V gene is TRBV3-1 (or the pseudogene TRBV3-2), the J gene TRBJ2-2; unclear D gene. The CDR3 extends over 15 amino acids. V shed 2 bases and J shed 0 bases, with 7 bases lying between them. Germline-derived CDR1 and CDR2 are LGHDT and YNNKEL (reference sequence).

The rearrangement links TRBV18 to TRBJ2-7; D possibly corresponds to TRBD1 (5 bases). Germline V gene lookup returns CDR1 KGHSH and CDR2 LQKENI. This CDR3 has 13 residues. V dropped 9 bases and J dropped 2 bases, with 14 bases sitting between them. The CDR3 DNA reads TGTGCCAGTCACGATCAGGGTACCTACGAGCAGTACGTC. Translated: CASHDQGTYEQYV.

The chain has TRBV19 and TRBJ2-2, with TRBD1 matching 10 bases. Germline trimming cut 6 bases from V and 4 bases from J; bases unmatched to any gene: 5. The CDR3 totals 15 residues. From germline, CDR1 is LNHDA and CDR2 SQIVND (reference sequence). The CDR3 loop is CASRTDRGGTGELFF. The CDR3 DNA reads TGTGCCAGTAGAACGGACAGGGGGGGCACCGGGGAGCTGTTTTTT. Variable domain in full (rest from reference TRBV19 and TRBJ2-2): DGGITQSPKYLFRKEGQNVTLSCEQNLNHDAMYWYRQDPGQGLRLIYYSQIVNDFQKGDIAEGYSVSREKKESFPLTVTSAQKNPTAFYLCASRTDRGGTGELFFGEGSRLTVL.

The chain carries TRBV19 and TRBJ2-5, with 9 bases matching TRBD1. Germline loops: CDR1 LNHDA, CDR2 SQIVND (reference sequence). The CDR3 extends over 13 amino acids. V trimming: 6 bases; J trimming: 5 bases; junction bases outside the gene matches: 4. CDR3 DNA: TGTGCCAGTAGGGGACAGGGAGGGGAGACCCAGTACTTC. It specifies CASRGQGGETQYF.

The chain combines TRBV5-1 with TRBJ2-2; tentative D call: TRBD2 (6 bases). The germline CDR1 and CDR2 sequences are SGHRS and YFSETQ. The CDR3 runs to 15 residues. Trimming took off 4 bases at V and 5 bases at J, with 15 bases between the two ends. This CDR3 reads CASSRVGRGTGELFF. In DNA form, the CDR3 reads TGCGCCAGCAGCCGGGTCGGGCGGGGAACCGGGGAGCTGTTTTTT. The full variable domain, its missing parts supplied by reference TRBV5-1 and TRBJ2-2, is KAGVTQTPRYLIKTRGQQVTLSCSPISGHRSVSWYQQTPGQGLQFLFEYFSETQRNKGNFPGRFSGRQFSNSRSEMNVSTLELGDSALYLCASSRVGRGTGELFFGEGSRLTVL.

CDR3 region: CASSFSRASYGYTF. CDR3 coding DNA: TGTGCCAGCAGTTTCTCTCGTGCGTCCTATGGCTACACCTTC. This chain joins TRBV27 and TRBJ1-2; D is undetermined. CDR1 MNHEY and CDR2 SMNVEV come from the germline V gene (reference sequence). Trimming pared 3 bases from V and 4 bases from J, leaving 12 bases between. This CDR3 comprises 14 residues.

V and J are TRBV19 and TRBJ2-5, with D tentatively TRBD1 (5 bases). V lost 4 bases and J lost 0, with 15 bases in between. CDR3 length: 16 amino acids. Germline lookup yields CDR1 LNHDA and CDR2 SQIVND (reference sequence). CDR3 bases: TGTGCCAGTAGTACACCTCGGACACCGCACCAAGAGACCCAGTACTTC. This encodes CASSTPRTPHQETQYF. Supplemented by reference TRBV19 and TRBJ2-5, the full variable domain reads DGGITQSPKYLFRKEGQNVTLSCEQNLNHDAMYWYRQDPGQGLRLIYYSQIVNDFQKGDIAEGYSVSREKKESFPLTVTSAQKNPTAFYLCASSTPRTPHQETQYFGPGTRLLVL.

This chain links TRBV27 with TRBJ1-4, with TRBD1 identical over 7 bases. J gave up 5 bases and V 7 bases, and 4 bases lay outside the gene matches. CDR3 length equals 13 residues. Germline V gene data show CDR1 as MNHEY and CDR2 as SMNVEV (reference sequence). CDR3 bases: TGTGCCAGCACCGGGACAGTAAATGAAAAACTGTTTTTT. It specifies CASTGTVNEKLFF. The full variable domain, with the rest looked up from reference TRBV27 and TRBJ1-4, is EAQVTQNPRYLITVTGKKLTVTCSQNMNHEYMSWYRQDPGLGLRQIYYSMNVEVTDKGDVPEGYKVSRKEKRNFPLILESPSPNQTSLYFCASTGTVNEKLFFGSGTQLSVL.

This rearrangement joins TRBV9 to TRBJ2-2; 10 bases align to TRBD1. The V gene's germline CDR1 is SGDLS and CDR2 YYNGEE. V shed 4 bases, J shed 4 bases, and the junction held 4 bases outside the gene matches. The CDR3 is 15 amino acids. As DNA, the CDR3 is TGTGCCAGCAGCCCGGGACAGGGGAGCACCGGGGAGCTGTTTTTT. It is translated as CASSPGQGSTGELFF.

This clone has only one observation. This sequence joins TRBV7-8 and TRBJ1-1; D perhaps matches TRBD1 (5 bases). The V and J ends lost 5 bases and 5 bases respectively, with 18 bases between them. The length of the CDR3 is 15 residues. From germline, CDR1 is SGHVS and CDR2 FQNEAQ. The CDR3, as DNA: TGTGCCAGCAGCCCCAGGAGGGGAATAACGACTGAAGCTTTCTTT. Residues: CASSPRRGITTEAFF.

The CDR3 reads CASSIGAGAGADTQYF. In nucleotides, the CDR3 is TGTGCCAGTAGTATAGGAGCGGGAGCAGGGGCAGATACGCAGTATTTT. The gene calls are TRBV19 and TRBJ2-3; TRBD2 agrees at 8 bases. The germline V gene encodes CDR1 LNHDA and CDR2 SQIVND (reference sequence). The CDR3 is made up of 16 amino acids. V dropped 1 base and J dropped 4; count of bases not matched to a gene: 7.

This chain uses TRBV5-1 with TRBJ2-3, with 9 positions matching TRBD2. Trimming took 4 bases from V and 3 from J; bases not matched to a gene: 6. Germline lookup yields CDR1 SGHRS and CDR2 YFSETQ. CDR3 size: 15 residues. The CDR3 spells CASSPLTSGTDTQYF. DNA of the CDR3: TGCGCCAGCAGCCCGCTGACTAGCGGTACAGATACGCAGTATTTT.

This chain connects TRBV24-1 to TRBJ2-7, with 7 bases that match TRBD2. Trimming at V came to 0 bases and at J to 7 bases, leaving 2 bases not matched to a gene. The CDR3 has 13 amino acids. The germline V gene has CDR1 KGHDR and CDR2 SFDVKD. In DNA, the CDR3 is TGTGCCACCAGTGATTTGGCTAGCGGTGAGCAGTACTTC. This encodes CATSDLASGEQYF.

This chain connects TRBV5-1 to TRBJ1-6; 9 nucleotides line up with TRBD1. This CDR3 is 15 amino acids long. Germline CDR1 SGHRS, CDR2 YFSETQ. With V trimmed by 4 bases and J by 6 bases, 5 bases remained unmatched. CDR3: CASSLGTGTNSPLHF. The CDR3 nucleotides read TGCGCCAGCAGCCTGGGGACAGGGACTAATTCACCCCTCCACTTT.

This chain connects TRBV7-9 to TRBJ1-5, with D maybe TRBD1 (5 bases). The ends were cut back, 6 bases at V and 7 bases at J, with 16 bases in the middle. Per germline, CDR1 SEHNR and CDR2 FQNEAQ (reference sequence). This CDR3 has 14 residues. The CDR3 DNA sequence: TGTGCCAGCAGTCCAGGGATTTTGGGACAGCCCCAGCATTTT. Translation gives CASSPGILGQPQHF. The full variable domain, its missing parts supplied by reference TRBV7-9 and TRBJ1-5, is DTGVSQNPRHKITKRGQNVTFRCDPISEHNRLYWYRQTLGQGPEFLTYFQNEAQLEKSRLLSDRFSAERPKGSFSTLEIQRTEQGDSAMYLCASSPGILGQPQHFGDGTRLSIL.

V usage is TRBV6-5 and J usage is TRBJ1-1; the match to TRBD1 covers 9 bases. This CDR3 is 15 amino acids long. After removal of 6 bases from V and 5 bases from J, the junction contained 10 bases not matched to a gene. Germline values: CDR1 MNHEY, CDR2 SVGAGI. The chain's CDR3 is CASSLVGQGRTEAFF. The CDR3 DNA reads TGTGCCAGCAGCCTGGTGGGACAGGGAAGGACTGAAGCTTTCTTT.

The chain uses TRBV18 and TRBJ1-1, with a possible D match to TRBD1 (5 bases). Looked up from germline, CDR1 is KGHSH and CDR2 is LQKENI. CDR3 length: 13 residues. Trimming pared 6 bases from V and 2 bases from J, leaving 10 bases between. This CDR3 reads CASSPTVNTEAFF. CDR3 coding DNA: TGTGCCAGCTCCCCGACAGTAAACACTGAAGCTTTCTTT.

CDR3 sequence: CASSVGTSGSSYEQYF. In nucleotides, the CDR3 is TGTGCCAGCAGCGTCGGGACTAGCGGGAGCTCCTACGAGCAGTACTTC. The rearrangement uses TRBV9 and TRBJ2-7, with TRBD2 identical over 14 bases. J was trimmed by 0 bases and V by 2 bases; bases with no gene match: 1. Per germline, CDR1 SGDLS and CDR2 YYNGEE. CDR3 length equals 16 residues.

Comments on this clone: The conserved phenylalanine or tryptophan normally closing the CDR3 is absent here, so this likely arose from a read error. The DNA is left out, because the CDR3 cannot be placed on it with certainty; the CDR3 is given as TCRdb lists it. This chain uses TRBV21-1 with TRBJ2-7; TRBD2, the table's D call, lacks a check against the DNA. TRBV21-1 is described as a pseudogene. Termini included, the CDR3 measures 11 amino acids. The CDR3: CASSRRGYERI.

The gene calls are TRBV2 and TRBJ2-7; 11 bases match TRBD2. The CDR3 contains 14 residues. Trimming took 10 bases from V and 2 from J; bases not matched to a gene: 7. Germline V gene data show CDR1 as SNHLY and CDR2 as FYNNEI. CDR3 sequence (DNA): TGTGCCACACGGACGACTAGCGGGACCTACGAGCAGTACTTC. Protein: CATRTTSGTYEQYF. Looking up the rest from reference TRBV2 and TRBJ2-7 gives the full variable domain: EPEVTQTPSHQVTQMGQEVILRCVPISNHLYFYWYRQILGQKVEFLVSFYNNEISEKSEIFDDQFSVERPDGSNFTLKIRSTKLEDSAMYFCATRTTSGTYEQYFGPGTRLTVT.

J is TRBJ1-2 and V is TRBV24-1, with D maybe TRBD1 (5 bases). This CDR3 spans 17 amino acids. V was clipped by 7 bases and J by 4 bases, with 24 bases between them. In germline, CDR1 is KGHDR, CDR2 SFDVKD. CDR3 nucleotides: TGTGCCACCAGCGACGCCGGGACTAGTAGGGACCTCTATGGCTACACCTTC. This gives the protein CATSDAGTSRDLYGYTF.

The chain has TRBV11-3 and TRBJ2-3; the match to TRBD2 covers 15 bases. CDR1 is SGHNT, CDR2 YENEEA, per germline. This CDR3 is 18 amino acids long. Trimming at V came to 5 bases and at J to 2 bases, leaving 8 bases not matched to a gene. The DNA of the CDR3 is TGTGCCAGCAGCCTCGGACTAGCGGGGGGGCTATTCACAGATACGCAGTATTTT. As protein: CASSLGLAGGLFTDTQYF.